This is a list of T cell receptor beta chains from one sample in a study of shared clonotypes between healthy human individuals. The data were produced by immunoSEQ multiplex PCR, yet TCRdb's version contains in-frame clones alone and is incomplete. This table holds millions of clones, roughly nine tenths found once. Material for sequencing was naive CD4+ T cells sorted from blood. Receptor source: a man in his late teens or twenties in good health. Each CDR3 is given with its conserved first and last residue. Each record gives: V gene, D gene, J gene, clone size, CDR3 DNA, CDR3 protein. D genes are given only for firm matches. The size field is filled for only some rows; it gives once, few, many or a size class.

>TRBV7-9|-|TRBJ2-2|-
TGTGCCAGCAGCTTGGGGTCGGTCACCGGGGAGCTGTTTTTT
CASSLGSVTGELFF
>TRBV7-2|-|TRBJ1-2|-
TGTGCCAGCAGCGGGGGAAGCCTCAGAATTGGCTACACCTTC
CASSGGSLRIGYTF
>TRBV9|TRBD2|TRBJ2-5|once
TGTGCCAGCAGCACCCGCGGGGGGGCACCTGGGACACAAGAGACCCAGTACTTC
CASSTRGGAPGTQETQYF
>TRBV7-9|TRBD2|TRBJ2-1|-
TGTGCCAGCAGCTCGACTAGCGGGACCCTAAATGAGCAGTTCTTC
CASSSTSGTLNEQFF
>TRBV5-4|-|TRBJ1-1|-
TGTGCCAGCAGCTTTCAATCGGGGAGCGGCACTGAAGCTTTCTTT
CASSFQSGSGTEAFF
>TRBV19|TRBD1|TRBJ2-2|-
TGTGCCAGAGAGACAGGGGGGAACACCGGGGAGCTGTTTTTT
CARETGGNTGELFF
>TRBV15|-|TRBJ2-6|-
TGTGCCACCAGCAGAGACAGTGGGGCCAACGTCCTGACTTTC
CATSRDSGANVLTF
>TRBV19|-|TRBJ2-7|-
TGTGCCAGTAGTGAAGTCGTCTCCTACGAGCAGTACTTC
CASSEVVSYEQYF
>TRBV6-4|TRBD1|TRBJ1-6|once
TGTGCCAGCAGTCCACAGGGGGTAGGATCACCCCTCCACTTT
CASSPQGVGSPLHF
>TRBV7-3|-|TRBJ2-6|once
TGTGCCAGCAGCACCATTCCGGCAGGGGCTGGCTCTGGGGCCAACGTCCTGACTTTC
CASSTIPAGAGSGANVLTF
>TRBV28|-|TRBJ1-1|-
TGTGCCAGCAGTTTAGGGGCAGAAGCTTTCTTT
CASSLGAEAFF
>TRBV19|-|TRBJ1-1|-
TGTGCCAGTAGTATCTTCCTACAGACTGAAGCTTTCTTT
CASSIFLQTEAFF
>TRBV19|TRBD1|TRBJ2-7|-
TGTGCCAGTAGTATTACGGCCAGACAGGGAACGCAGTACTTC
CASSITARQGTQYF
>TRBV11-2|TRBD2|TRBJ2-3|-
TGTGCCAGCAGCTTACCGCCCGGGCTAGCGGGAATTAATACAGATACGCAGTATTTT
CASSLPPGLAGINTDTQYF
>TRBV28|TRBD1|TRBJ2-7|-
TGTGCCAGCAGTTCCGCCGGGACAGGCTACTACGAGCAGTACTTC
CASSSAGTGYYEQYF
>TRBV29-1|TRBD1|TRBJ2-7|once
TGCAGCGTTGAGACGAGGACAGGGGGCTCCTACGAGCAGTACTTC
CSVETRTGGSYEQYF
>TRBV23-1|-|TRBJ2-7|-
TGCGCCAGCAGTCAATCATCCCGGCTGGACCGGGTTACCTACGAGCAGTACTTC
CASSQSSRLDRVTYEQYF
>TRBV7-9|TRBD1|TRBJ2-5|-
TGTGCCAGCAGCCCGGGACAGTTAACAGCCGCCCAGTACTTC
CASSPGQLTAAQYF
>TRBV7-2|TRBD1|TRBJ2-2|-
TGTGCCAGCAGCCCGGACAGGGTGGGGACCGGGGAGCTGTTTTTT
CASSPDRVGTGELFF
>TRBV29-1|-|TRBJ2-7|-
TGCAGCGTTGAGGGGACCTACGAGCAGTACTTC
CSVEGTYEQYF
>TRBV6-1|TRBD1|TRBJ2-7|-
TGTGCCAGCAGTGAAGTTCCGGGACAGTCCTACGAGCAGTACTTC
CASSEVPGQSYEQYF
>TRBV9|TRBD1|TRBJ2-3|-
TGTGCCAGCAGCGTAAGTCAGGGGGCAAGAGATACGCAGTATTTT
CASSVSQGARDTQYF
>TRBV7-9|TRBD1|TRBJ1-4|-
TGTGCCAGCAGCTTAGGGGACAGGACTAATGAAAAACTGTTTTTT
CASSLGDRTNEKLFF
>TRBV29-1|-|TRBJ1-2|-
TGCAGCGGTGGGGATAACTATGGCTACACCTTC
CSGGDNYGYTF
>TRBV2|-|TRBJ2-5|-
TGTGCCAGCAGAGTCGGGGGAGGGACCCAGTACTTC
CASRVGGGTQYF
>TRBV4-1|TRBD2|TRBJ2-5|-
TGCGCCAGCAGCCAAGTGGCGCGGGGGATCGAGACCCAGTACTTC
CASSQVARGIETQYF
>TRBV18|TRBD1|TRBJ1-1|-
TGTGCCAGCTCGTTTAACAGGGGGCTAGAGGGCAACACTGAAGCTTTCTTT
CASSFNRGLEGNTEAFF
>TRBV11-2|TRBD2|TRBJ2-3|-
TGTGCCAGCAGCTTACGTCCCGGGACTAGCGTCTGGAAGACAGATACGCAGTATTTT
CASSLRPGTSVWKTDTQYF
>TRBV6-6|-|TRBJ1-3|-
TGTGCCAGCCTGGGGGGGGCCGGAAACACCATATATTTT
CASLGGAGNTIYF
>TRBV5-8|-|TRBJ1-1|-
TGTGCCAGCAGCCGAATCCGGGACAAGAACACTGAAGCTTTCTTT
CASSRIRDKNTEAFF
>TRBV28|-|TRBJ2-5|-
TGTGCCAGCAGGGGTAGTATGGAGCAGTACTTC
CASRGSMEQYF
>TRBV29-1|TRBD1|TRBJ2-1|-
TGCAGCGTTGAAAGAGAAGCCGGGACAGGGGTCGACAATGAGCAGTTCTTC
CSVEREAGTGVDNEQFF
>TRBV7-9|TRBD2|TRBJ2-1|-
TGTGCCAGCAGCTTAAAGCGGGAGGGGAATGAGCAGTTCTTC
CASSLKREGNEQFF
>TRBV18|TRBD2|TRBJ2-3|-
TGTGCCAGCTCACCTATCCCGGGACTAGCGGGGACAGATACGCAGTATTTT
CASSPIPGLAGTDTQYF
>TRBV5-1|TRBD2|TRBJ2-7|-
TGCGCCAGCAGAAGAGCTAGCGGGAGTTCTCCTACCTACGAGCAGTACTTC
CASRRASGSSPTYEQYF
>TRBV5-1|-|TRBJ1-2|-
TGCGCCAGCAGCTTGGGTGGGCAGGGTCTTGGCTACACCTTC
CASSLGGQGLGYTF
>TRBV4-2|-|TRBJ2-3|-
TGTGCCAGCTCCCGGCGAAGCGGCACGGATACGCAGTATTTT
CASSRRSGTDTQYF
>TRBV11-2|-|TRBJ1-1|-
TGTGCCAGCAGCACCCGCCAGGGGTTCGGGACTGAAGCTTTCTTT
CASSTRQGFGTEAFF
>TRBV19|-|TRBJ1-1|few
TGTGCCAGTACCTTAACAGGATTCTACACTGAAGCTTTCTTT
CASTLTGFYTEAFF
>TRBV4-1|-|TRBJ1-1|-
TGCGCCAGCAGCCAAGTGGTCGGGGACAAGAACACTGAAGCTTTCTTT
CASSQVVGDKNTEAFF
>TRBV29-1|TRBD2|TRBJ2-1|-
TGCAGCTCCCAAGGAGGACTAGCGGAACCCAGCTCCTACAATGAGCAGTTCTTC
CSSQGGLAEPSSYNEQFF
>TRBV5-1|-|TRBJ2-7|-
TGCGCCAGCAGCTTGGACAGAATGGACGAGCAGTACTTC
CASSLDRMDEQYF
>TRBV7-9|-|TRBJ2-1|-
TGTGCCAGCAGCTTATTCCATAGGCGCCGGGACCCTTGGAATGAGCAGTTCTTC
CASSLFHRRRDPWNEQFF
>TRBV28|-|TRBJ2-7|-
TGTGCCAGCAGTGGGCCGGGGCATAGCGACGAGCAGTACTTC
CASSGPGHSDEQYF
>TRBV10-3|-|TRBJ2-3|-
TGTGCCATCAGTGAGAGGGGAGACACAGATACGCAGTATTTT
CAISERGDTDTQYF
>TRBV6-4|TRBD1|TRBJ1-6|-
TGTGCCAGCAGCCCCCTTGCAGGGGGCGCCGATAGTTCACCCCTCCACTTT
CASSPLAGGADSSPLHF
>TRBV10-1|-|TRBJ2-7|-
TGCGCCAGCAGTGAGTTTGTGGGCAAACCTCCCTACGAGCAGTACTTC
CASSEFVGKPPYEQYF
>TRBV7-8|-|TRBJ2-2|-
TGTGCCAGCAGCTTAGACGGGAGATTCGCCGGGGAGCTGTTTTTT
CASSLDGRFAGELFF
>TRBV30|-|TRBJ2-7|-
TGTGCCTGGAGTCCCGGGACTCCCAGCTCCTACGAGCAGTACTTC
CAWSPGTPSSYEQYF
>TRBV29-1|TRBD2|TRBJ2-3|-
TGCAGCGCCCCGGCGGGACTAGGAGGCACAGATACGCAGTATTTT
CSAPAGLGGTDTQYF
>TRBV27|-|TRBJ1-2|-
TGTGCCAGCAGTTTATCGAAGGGCGTGAAATACTATGGCTACACCTTC
CASSLSKGVKYYGYTF
>TRBV29-1|TRBD1|TRBJ1-1|-
TGCAGCGTTGACAGGGGGCGAACCACTGAAGCTTTCTTT
CSVDRGRTTEAFF
>TRBV2|-|TRBJ2-2|-
TGTGCCAGCAGCCGGGACGGGAACACCGGGGAGCTGTTTTTT
CASSRDGNTGELFF
>TRBV5-1|-|TRBJ1-5|-
TGCGCCAGCAGCTTGGAAGGGGGTCAGCCCCAGCATTTT
CASSLEGGQPQHF
>TRBV29-1|-|TRBJ1-6|-
TGCAGCGGGACTTCGAGAAGACCCCTCCACTTT
CSGTSRRPLHF
>TRBV5-1|-|TRBJ2-7|-
TGCGCCAGCAGCTTGGTTGTAGGGGTCCCCTCCGACAAGTACTTC
CASSLVVGVPSDKYF